This is a list of T cell receptor beta chains from one sample in a study of response to subunit inactivated influenza vaccine. TCRdb reanalysed the RT-PCR reads using MiXCR and keeps one entry per CDR3 protein. The sample has more than 550,000 distinct CDR3 sequences, 10% to 12% seen once. These same records also appear under a second study, on T cells expressing NK-cell markers.

The sequencing here drew on PBMCs from blood, taken on the day of vaccination. The source is a man aged 45-60 years who received an inactivated influenza vaccine. Both conserved end residues are part of each CDR3. A D gene is named only where the DNA matches it firmly. Expanded clones get a size class; other rows say once, few or many, or leave the size out.

j_call clone_size d_call v_call cdr3_aa cdr3_nt
TRBJ2-2 NA TRBD1 TRBV6-2/TRBV6-3 CASRRQGAGGELFF TGTGCCAGCAGACGACAGGGGGCAGGGGGGGAGCTGTTTTTT
TRBJ2-2 few TRBD1 TRBV12-3/TRBV12-4 CASTRVQGLYTGELFF TGTGCCAGCACCCGAGTACAGGGGTTATACACCGGGGAGCTGTTTTTT
TRBJ2-1 NA TRBD2 TRBV20-1 CSAAYETSGFQFF TGCAGTGCAGCCTATGAGACTAGCGGGTTTCAGTTCTTC
TRBJ2-6 NA NA TRBV5-1 CASRGGSGANVLTF TGCGCCAGCAGAGGAGGGTCTGGGGCCAACGTCCTGACTTTC
TRBJ2-5 few NA TRBV5-1 CASSLALAAPQETQYF TGCGCCAGCAGCTTGGCGTTAGCGGCACCGCAAGAGACCCAGTACTTC
TRBJ2-7 many NA TRBV3-1 CASRFLGGASYEQYF TGTGCCAGCAGGTTCTTGGGAGGTGCATCCTACGAGCAGTACTTC
TRBJ1-3 many NA TRBV12-3/TRBV12-4 CASSFGQRGNTIYF TGTGCCAGCAGTTTCGGGCAGAGAGGAAACACCATATATTTT
TRBJ1-3 NA NA TRBV7-6 CASSLGRENTIYF TGTGCCAGCAGCTTAGGCCGGGAAAACACCATATATTTT
TRBJ2-1 NA TRBD2 TRBV6-5 CASSSTGSGIPPYNEQFF TGTGCCAGCAGTTCCACGGGGAGCGGGATCCCTCCCTACAATGAGCAGTTCTTC
TRBJ2-3 NA NA TRBV3-1 CASSQGLVWGTDTQYF TGTGCCAGCAGCCAAGGACTCGTTTGGGGCACAGATACGCAGTATTTT
TRBJ2-6 few NA TRBV7-9 CASSFRDRNTGANVLTF TGTGCCAGCAGCTTCCGGGACCGAAACACTGGGGCCAACGTCCTGACTTTC
TRBJ2-1 many TRBD2 TRBV20-1 CSARLGAGTSSYNEQFF TGCAGTGCTAGACTGGGCGCGGGGACTAGCTCCTACAATGAGCAGTTCTTC
TRBJ2-1 NA NA TRBV5-1 CASSFKGDLTSNEQFF TGCGCCAGCAGCTTTAAAGGGGACCTTACCTCCAATGAGCAGTTCTTC
TRBJ2-3 NA NA TRBV4-1 CASSQGTKDTQYF TGCGCCAGCAGCCAAGGGACCAAAGATACGCAGTATTTT
TRBJ2-5 few TRBD1 TRBV20-1 CSAGTGTGETQYF TGCAGTGCAGGGACAGGGACCGGGGAGACCCAGTACTTC
TRBJ1-6 many NA TRBV6-1 CASRRDNSPLHF TGTGCCAGCAGGAGGGATAATTCACCCCTCCACTTT
TRBJ2-7 few NA TRBV29-1 CSVVPRESYEQYF TGCAGCGTTGTCCCAAGGGAATCCTACGAGCAGTACTTC
TRBJ2-7 few NA TRBV29-1 CSVVREVPYEQYF TGCAGCGTTGTGAGGGAAGTACCCTACGAGCAGTACTTC
TRBJ2-6 NA NA TRBV6-6 CASCSSGANVLTF TGTGCCAGCTGTTCCTCTGGGGCCAACGTCCTGACTTTC
TRBJ2-2 few NA TRBV29-1 CSVPRVGTGTGELFF TGCAGCGTTCCGAGGGTAGGCACAGGCACCGGGGAGCTGTTTTTT
TRBJ2-2 many NA TRBV11-2 CASSRALGGKNTGELFF TGTGCCAGCAGCCGCGCTCTGGGCGGGAAGAACACCGGGGAGCTGTTTTTT
TRBJ2-1 many NA TRBV20-1 CSASRLIYNEQFF TGCAGTGCTAGTCGGCTCATTTACAATGAGCAGTTCTTC
TRBJ1-1 many NA TRBV28 CASRGGGGTEAFF TGTGCCAGCCGCGGGGGAGGGGGCACTGAAGCTTTCTTT
TRBJ1-2 NA NA TRBV10-3 CAISEPTGGYGYTF TGTGCCATCAGTGAGCCCACCGGGGGTTATGGCTACACCTTC
TRBJ2-7 NA NA TRBV5-6 CASSWGRRAVHEQYF TGTGCCAGCAGCTGGGGACGGAGGGCCGTCCACGAGCAGTACTTC
TRBJ2-5 many NA TRBV20-1 CSAQRGGSQETQYF TGCAGTGCCCAAAGGGGGGGGTCACAAGAGACCCAGTACTTC
TRBJ2-3 few NA TRBV24-1 CATSDLLGTSTDTQYF TGTGCCACCAGTGATTTACTCGGAACCAGCACAGATACGCAGTATTTT
TRBJ2-3 NA NA TRBV14 CASSQGHADTQYF TGTGCCAGCAGCCAAGGTCATGCAGATACGCAGTATTTT
TRBJ1-6 NA TRBD1 TRBV20-1 CSAKGQGNSPLHF TGCAGTGCTAAGGGACAGGGCAATTCACCCCTCCACTTT
TRBJ2-7 few NA TRBV23-1 CASSHSRTPSYEQYF TGCGCCAGCAGTCATTCTCGCACACCCTCCTACGAGCAGTACTTC
TRBJ1-1 NA NA TRBV20-1 CSARLPGVNTEAFF TGCAGTGCAAGACTCCCGGGGGTGAACACTGAAGCTTTCTTT
TRBJ2-7 many NA TRBV5-6 CASSLAGRTYEQYF TGTGCCAGCAGCTTGGCCGGCAGAACCTACGAGCAGTACTTC
TRBJ2-5 NA TRBD2 TRBV6-1 CASLVTRGGWTQYF TGTGCCAGCCTGGTTACGCGGGGGGGCTGGACCCAGTACTTC
TRBJ1-5 many NA TRBV12-3/TRBV12-4 CASTLSSQGGNQPQHF TGTGCCAGCACCCTTTCGTCCCAGGGAGGAAATCAGCCCCAGCATTTT
TRBJ2-2 few NA TRBV7-9 CASRPGTGTNTGELFF TGTGCCAGCAGACCCGGGACGGGGACGAACACCGGGGAGCTGTTTTTT
TRBJ2-3 NA NA TRBV12-3/TRBV12-4 CASSKRPSTDTQYF TGTGCCAGCAGCAAAAGACCTAGCACAGATACGCAGTATTTT
TRBJ2-2 few TRBD2 TRBV7-9 CASSPLSGEEAGELFF TGTGCCAGCAGCCCTCTCAGCGGGGAAGAGGCCGGGGAGCTGTTTTTT
TRBJ2-1 many TRBD2 TRBV7-9 CASSLTRGGSYNEQFF TGTGCCAGCAGCTTAACTCGGGGGGGCAGTTACAATGAGCAGTTCTTC
TRBJ1-4 few NA TRBV20-1 CSARIPQVEKLFF TGCAGTGCTAGGATCCCCCAGGTGGAAAAACTGTTTTTT
TRBJ2-5 NA NA TRBV6-5 CASSYAKGISETQYF TGTGCCAGCAGTTACGCCAAAGGGATATCGGAGACCCAGTACTTC
TRBJ2-1 NA TRBD1 TRBV10-3 CATEMGQGGSNEQFF TGTGCCACAGAAATGGGACAGGGTGGATCCAATGAGCAGTTCTTC
TRBJ1-6 many NA TRBV28 CASSFHLVGSPLHF TGTGCCAGCAGTTTTCATCTAGTTGGTTCACCCCTCCACTTT
TRBJ1-1 NA NA TRBV7-9 CASSFGGLAEAFF TGTGCCAGCAGCTTCGGGGGTTTGGCTGAAGCTTTCTTT
TRBJ2-3 NA TRBD2 TRBV15 CATSRDPAGTSTDTQYF TGTGCCACCAGCAGAGACCCAGCGGGGACTAGCACAGATACGCAGTATTTT
TRBJ2-1 NA TRBD1 TRBV7-9 CASSPLGQGVRNEQFF TGTGCCAGCAGCCCTCTGGGACAGGGGGTTCGGAATGAGCAGTTCTTC
TRBJ2-7 NA NA TRBV29-1 CSVEGPSYEQYF TGCAGCGTTGAGGGCCCATCCTACGAGCAGTACTTC
TRBJ2-3 NA NA TRBV4-2 CASSQDRGTDTQSF TGTGCCAGCAGCCAAGATAGGGGCACAGATACGCAGTCTTTT
TRBJ2-3 NA NA TRBV5-1 CASRRDSGADTQYF TGCGCCAGCCGGCGGGACAGCGGGGCAGATACGCAGTATTTT
TRBJ2-7 few NA TRBV28 CASSFGMRLIRAVRFYEQYF TGTGCCAGCAGTTTCGGCATGAGATTAATCAGGGCGGTTAGGTTCTACGAGCAGTACTTC
TRBJ2-1 few NA TRBV2 CASSDIGLEQFF TGTGCCAGCAGTGATATTGGGCTCGAGCAGTTCTTC
TRBJ2-3 NA NA TRBV4-2 CASSQALSGSTDTQYF TGTGCCAGCAGCCAAGCCCTCAGCGGTAGCACAGATACGCAGTATTTT
TRBJ2-2 few TRBD2 TRBV7-8 CASSYAVGLDLISNTGELFF TGTGCCAGCAGCTATGCGGTCGGACTAGACCTAATATCGAACACCGGGGAGCTGTTTTTT
TRBJ2-1 many TRBD2 TRBV29-1 CSGSGRSYNEQFF TGCAGCGGTAGCGGGAGATCCTACAATGAGCAGTTCTTC
TRBJ2-7 NA TRBD1 TRBV12-3/TRBV12-4 CASRGQGREQYF TGTGCCAGCAGGGGACAGGGACGCGAGCAGTACTTC